These 29 T cell receptor beta chains were sequenced from one sample in a study of cytomegalovirus exposure and HLA in healthy donors (dated by TCRdb to about 2017). Libraries were prepared through the immunoSEQ multiplex PCR assay. For the multiplex PCR, a mixture combining 60 forward primers for TCR Vbeta segments and 13 reverse primers for TCR Jbeta segments was used. As stored in TCRdb, this immuneACCESS dataset retains in-frame rearrangements with V and J assigned. A fraction of the clones does not appear; measured against another copy, unresolved V genes explain less than half of the discrepancy, and the remainder lacks a known reason. This sample's table contains 150,000 or so clones. 2% to 2.5% of the sample is in the top ten clones. The sample comprised PBMCs. The receptors originated from a woman younger than 30 in good health and CMV-seronegative.

This sequence joins TRBV19 and TRBJ2-4; the D gene is possibly TRBD2 (5 bases). The CDR3 covers 14 residues. CDR1 LNHDA and CDR2 SQIVND come from the germline V gene (reference sequence). The V gene lost 9 bases and the J gene lost 0 bases, with 12 bases spanning the gap. The CDR3 sequence: CAREVGLAKNIQYF. CDR3 DNA sequence: TGTGCCAGGGAGGTGGGGTTAGCCAAAAACATTCAGTACTTC.

The V and J genes are TRBV4-2 and TRBJ2-3; 10 bases line up with TRBD2. Germline CDR1 is LGHNA and CDR2 is YNFKEQ. V gave up 6 bases and J gave up 6 bases; unmatched junction bases: 9. The CDR3 runs to 15 residues. The CDR3 spells CASSRSEAGGDTQYF. As DNA, the CDR3 is TGTGCCAGCAGTCGAAGCGAAGCGGGAGGGGATACGCAGTATTTT.

The V and J genes are TRBV7-9 and TRBJ2-2; 9 bases align to TRBD2. V dropped 1 base and J dropped 1; count of bases not matched to a gene: 1. CDR1 is SEHNR, CDR2 FQNEAQ, per germline (reference sequence). This CDR3 has 16 residues. CDR3 in DNA: TGTGCCAGCAGCTTAGGACTAGCGGTGAACACCGGGGAGCTGTTTTTT. Its translation is CASSLGLAVNTGELFF.

The J gene is TRBJ2-7, the V gene TRBV9, with a possible D match to TRBD2 (5 bases). The CDR3 extends over 14 amino acids. V was trimmed by 0 bases and J by 1 base, leaving 8 bases between them. The germline CDR1 and CDR2 sequences are SGDLS and YYNGEE. The CDR3, as DNA: TGTGCCAGCAGCGTAGTTGGCGGGTCCTACGAGCAGTACTTC. This codes for CASSVVGGSYEQYF.

Details on this clone: Germline is not matched at one junction end, which may reflect a read error. The chain has TRBV11-2 and TRBJ1-5; D call uncertain. CDR1 and CDR2 (germline): SGHAT, FQNNGV. This CDR3 region has 13 residues. The CDR3 loop reads CASSLSPNRPQHF. The DNA for the CDR3 is TGTGCCAGCAGCTTAAGTCCTAATCGGCCCCAGCATTTT.

As for this clone: Mismatch with germline at one junction end may stem from a read error. The same CDR3 is also encoded by other DNA sequences in this sample. The V and J genes are TRBV7-9 and TRBJ1-1; 7 bases are a match to TRBD1. The CDR3 is 14 residues long. Germline CDR1 reads SEHNR; CDR2 reads FQNEAQ (reference sequence). The CDR3 loop reads CASSFQGENTEAFF. The CDR3 DNA is TGTGCCAGCAGCTTCCAGGGGGAGAACACTGAGGCTTTCTTT.

For the CDR3, the DNA is TGCAGCGCCGCTCACTCCAATGAGCAGTTCTTC. It yields the protein CSAAHSNEQFF. This chain links TRBV29-1 with TRBJ2-1; no reliable D call. The CDR3 spans 11 residues. The V end was cut by 7 bases, the J end by 6 bases, with 10 bases between. Germline assignment: CDR1 SQVTM and CDR2 ANQGSEA.

This chain links TRBV19 with TRBJ2-3, with D possibly being TRBD2 (5 bases). Germline V CDR1 and CDR2: LNHDA, SQIVND (reference sequence). V was clipped by 6 bases and J by 0 bases, with 10 bases between them. CDR3 size: 14 residues. CDR3 residues: CASSRTRSTDTQYF. As DNA, the CDR3 is TGTGCCAGTAGCCGGACTCGTAGCACAGATACGCAGTATTTT.

V gene TRBV7-2 combines with J gene TRBJ1-2; weak D call: TRBD1 (5 bases). The CDR3 loop spans 14 amino acids. V was clipped by 1 base and J by 7 bases, with 13 bases between them. CDR1 SGHTA and CDR2 FQGNSA come from the germline V gene. The CDR3 reads CASSLEGAPGGYTF. DNA of the CDR3: TGTGCCAGCAGCTTAGAAGGGGCTCCAGGTGGCTACACCTTC.

The chain recombines TRBV11-2 with TRBJ2-5; D uncertain. Trimming left V 4 bases short and J 5 bases short, with 5 bases between. The CDR3 is 11 amino acids. Germline loops: CDR1 SGHAT, CDR2 FQNNGV. As DNA, the CDR3 is TGTGCCAGCAGCTCTCAGGAGACCCAGTACTTC. Translating gives CASSSQETQYF. The full variable domain, its missing parts supplied by reference TRBV11-2 and TRBJ2-5, is EAGVAQSPRYKIIEKRQSVAFWCNPISGHATLYWYQQILGQGPKLLIQFQNNGVVDDSQLPKDRFSAERLKGVDSTLKIQPAKLEDSAVYLCASSSQETQYFGPGTRLLVL.

This chain connects TRBV7-6 to TRBJ2-1; possibly TRBD2 for D (5 bases). The CDR3 has 15 amino acids. V lost 0 bases and J lost 5, with 11 bases in between. CDR1 is SGHVS, CDR2 FNYEAQ, per germline. CDR3 sequence reads: CASSLAAGEHNEQFF. CDR3 nucleotides: TGTGCCAGCAGCTTAGCGGCCGGGGAACACAATGAGCAGTTCTTC.

The CDR3 DNA reads TGCGCCAGCAGCTTGTCTGGGGACAGGGGAGAGACCCAGTACTTC. It specifies CASSLSGDRGETQYF. The chain links TRBV5-1 to TRBJ2-5, with TRBD1 matching over 10 bases. CDR1 is SGHRS and CDR2 is YFSETQ in the germline V gene. The CDR3 loop spans 15 amino acids. J was trimmed by 4 bases and V by 1 base; bases with no gene match: 4.

The chain uses TRBV6-5 and TRBJ1-2, with D unresolved. Germline V lookup: CDR1 MNHEY, CDR2 SVGAGI. This CDR3 comprises 14 residues. V gave up 6 bases and J gave up 1 base, with 12 bases separating them. The DNA for the CDR3 is TGTGCCAGCAGGAACTCTGCGTATAACTATGGCTACACCTTC. Its protein is CASRNSAYNYGYTF.

The CDR3 spells CASSLQGPDYGYTF. CDR3 bases: TGTGCCAGCAGCTTACAGGGGCCGGACTATGGCTACACCTTC. The V and J genes are TRBV11-3 and TRBJ1-2; D possibly corresponds to TRBD1 (6 bases). There are 14 residues in the CDR3. Germline CDR1 and CDR2: SGHNT and YENEEA. Trimming shortened V by 2 bases and J by 3 bases, and 10 bases separated the two germline ends.

The rearrangement uses TRBV19 and TRBJ2-2; weak D call: TRBD1 (5 bases). The germline CDR1 and CDR2 sequences are LNHDA and SQIVND (reference sequence). Trimming shortened V by 4 bases and J by 1 base, and 16 bases separated the two germline ends. The CDR3 is 17 residues long. Written as DNA, the CDR3 is TGTGCCAGTAGTAACTCGGTGGGGCGCGGGAACACCGGGGAGCTGTTTTTT. It translates to CASSNSVGRGNTGELFF.

The CDR3 coding sequence is TGTGCCAGTAGTACACCGGGACTAGCAGACGAGCAGTACTTC. It codes for CASSTPGLADEQYF. The chain carries TRBV19 and TRBJ2-5, with 9 bases lining up with TRBD2. The DNA end is more similar to TRBJ2-7, so the J call may be wrong. CDR1 is LNHDA, CDR2 SQIVND, per germline (reference sequence). There are 14 residues in the CDR3.

The chain recombines TRBV11-3 with TRBJ1-2; TRBD1 might be the D (6 bases). Germline lookup yields CDR1 SGHNT and CDR2 YENEEA. This CDR3 spans 19 amino acids. Trimming left V 1 base short and J 5 bases short, with 26 bases between. CDR3 loop: CASSLVPRDNRPKGYGYTF. The CDR3 region has the DNA TGTGCCAGCAGCTTAGTCCCCCGGGACAATCGGCCTAAGGGTTATGGCTACACCTTC.

The chain couples TRBV7-7 to TRBJ2-1; 10 nucleotides agree with TRBD2. CDR1 and CDR2 from the germline V gene are SSHAT and FNYEAQ (reference sequence). The V and J ends lost 2 bases and 5 bases, in that order; junction bases with no gene match: 0. The CDR3 consists of 14 residues. The CDR3 loop is CASSLTSGDNEQFF. DNA for the CDR3: TGTGCCAGCAGCTTAACTAGCGGGGACAATGAGCAGTTCTTC. The whole variable domain, remainder taken from reference TRBV7-7 and TRBJ2-1, is GAGVSQSPRYKVTKRGQDVTLRCDPISSHATLYWYQQALGQGPEFLTYFNYEAQPDKSGLPSDRFSAERPEGSISTLTIQRTEQRDSAMYRCASSLTSGDNEQFFGPGTRLTVL.

The chain links TRBV7-9 to TRBJ1-2; D ambiguous. The CDR3 totals 16 residues. CDR1 and CDR2 from the germline V gene are SEHNR and FQNEAQ (reference sequence). V was trimmed by 5 bases and J by 7 bases, leaving 23 bases between them. CDR3 nucleotide sequence: TGTGCCAGCAGCCTAGGAGCGGTGGAGGGCTCGGGTGGCTACACCTTC. Translated, it gives CASSLGAVEGSGGYTF. Based on the CDR3 plus reference TRBV7-9 and TRBJ1-2, the full variable domain is DTGVSQNPRHKITKRGQNVTFRCDPISEHNRLYWYRQTLGQGPEFLTYFQNEAQLEKSRLLSDRFSAERPKGSFSTLEIQRTEQGDSAMYLCASSLGAVEGSGGYTFGSGTRLTVV.

As for this clone: The sample carries other DNA sequences with the same CDR3. V is TRBV5-1 and J is TRBJ2-5, with 8 bases that match TRBD2. Germline V gene data show CDR1 as SGHRS and CDR2 as YFSETQ. The CDR3 is made up of 14 amino acids. Trimming cost V 4 bases and J 2 bases; bases outside gene matches: 4. The CDR3 is CASSLTSGQETQYF. The CDR3 nucleotides are TGCGCCAGCAGCCTTACTAGCGGACAAGAGACCCAGTACTTC.

The chain joins TRBV19 to TRBJ2-7, with 9 bases fitting TRBD1. The CDR3 contains 16 residues. V was pared by 2 bases and J by 2 bases, with 7 bases of the junction left unmatched. The germline gives CDR1 LNHDA, CDR2 SQIVND (reference sequence). The CDR3 region has the DNA TGTGCCAGTAGTATACGTAGGGACAGGGCCCCCTACGAGCAGTACTTC. It yields the protein CASSIRRDRAPYEQYF.

The chain has TRBV5-1 and TRBJ1-3; D may be TRBD1 (6 bases). Between the trimmed V and J ends, which lost 1 base and 2 bases, there was a span of 10 bases. Germline CDR1 SGHRS, CDR2 YFSETQ. The length of the CDR3 is 15 residues. CDR3 amino acids: CASSLYSGAGNTIYF. The CDR3 coding sequence is TGCGCCAGCAGCTTGTACTCAGGGGCTGGAAACACCATATATTTT.

The V and J genes are TRBV7-2 and TRBJ1-6; tentatively, D is TRBD1 (5 bases). The germline V gene encodes CDR1 SGHTA and CDR2 FQGNSA. This CDR3 comprises 14 residues. Deletions cut 1 base from V and 9 bases from J, with 10 bases between. As DNA, the CDR3 is TGTGCCAGCAGCTTAGGAAACGGGGGTTCACCCCTCCACTTT. It yields the protein CASSLGNGGSPLHF.

This sequence joins TRBV2 and TRBJ1-1; 9 bases agree with TRBD1. Germline CDR1 SNHLY, CDR2 FYNNEI. V lost 5 bases, J lost 2 bases, and 3 bases stayed unmatched. This CDR3 has 14 residues. CDR3 amino acids: CASSPTGGNTEAFF. The CDR3 coding sequence is TGTGCCAGCAGTCCGACAGGGGGAAACACTGAAGCTTTCTTT.

The chain has TRBV19 and TRBJ1-2; 12 bases align to TRBD1. The CDR3 runs 18 residues. Looked up from germline, CDR1 is LNHDA and CDR2 is SQIVND (reference sequence). V was pared by 4 bases and J by 2 bases, with 11 bases of the junction left unmatched. The chain's CDR3 is CASSTYAGTGGQNYGYTF. In nucleotides, the CDR3 is TGTGCCAGTAGTACCTACGCCGGGACAGGGGGCCAGAACTATGGCTACACCTTC.

The chain carries TRBV5-6 and TRBJ1-2; TRBD1 aligns across 11 bases. With V trimmed by 0 bases and J by 8 bases, 3 bases remained unmatched. In germline, CDR1 is SGHDT, CDR2 YYEEEE. The CDR3 is 14 amino acids. The CDR3: CASSLGTGGRGYTF. As DNA, the CDR3 is TGTGCCAGCAGCTTGGGGACAGGGGGCCGGGGCTACACCTTC.

This chain links TRBV11-2 with TRBJ2-1; maybe TRBD2 (5 bases). From germline, CDR1 is SGHAT and CDR2 FQNNGV. The CDR3 extends over 15 amino acids. The V gene lost 1 base and the J gene lost 1 base, with 8 bases spanning the gap. CDR3 amino acids: CASSLGPGSYNEQFF. CDR3 in DNA: TGTGCCAGCAGCTTAGGTCCGGGATCCTACAATGAGCAGTTCTTC.

This chain uses TRBV5-1 with TRBJ2-3; 12 bases are a match to TRBD2. Germline lookup yields CDR1 SGHRS and CDR2 YFSETQ. This CDR3 spans 16 amino acids. The V segment lost 0 bases and the J segment 1 base; nucleotides outside the gene matches: 0. The CDR3 nucleotides read TGCGCCAGCAGCTTGGGGACTAGCGGGGGCACAGATACGCAGTATTTT. Its translation is CASSLGTSGGTDTQYF.

The chain couples TRBV2 to TRBJ2-7; D is possibly TRBD2 (5 bases). This CDR3 contains 12 residues. Trimming removed 7 bases at V and 2 bases at J, with 9 bases between. The V gene's germline CDR1 is SNHLY and CDR2 FYNNEI. The CDR3 bases are TGTGCCAGCAAGCGGACGCCCTACGAGCAGTACTTC. Translating gives CASKRTPYEQYF.